These 4 T cell receptor beta chains share one sample of origin, sequenced in a study of glioma-infiltrating T cells. TCR alpha and beta CDR3 regions were amplified from RNA using iRepertoire nested multiplex PCR. TCRdb re-called the multiplex PCR reads through MiXCR, storing one row per CDR3 protein. This sample has 150,000 or so distinct CDR3 sequences, with 30% to 40% found just once. The sequenced material came from glioma tissue, nonneoplastic brain tissue, or PBMCs (not recorded which). All receptors come from a human donor with low-grade glioma or glioblastoma, undergoing nonglioma brain surgery, or in good health (not recorded which).

This clonotype was counted only a few times. This chain links TRBV7-9 with TRBJ1-1; D remains unclear. The germline gives CDR1 SEHNR, CDR2 FQNEAQ (reference sequence). Trimming left V 2 bases short and J 7 bases short, with 8 bases between. This CDR3 contains 12 residues. In DNA, the CDR3 is TGTGCCAGCAGCTTATCGGACGGTGAAGCTTTCTTT. Translating it yields CASSLSDGEAFF.

The V call is TRBV27, the J call TRBJ1-1; 8 bases are a match to TRBD1. Trimming removed 7 bases from V and 7 bases from J; junction bases left unmatched: 11. Germline loops: CDR1 MNHEY, CDR2 SMNVEV (reference sequence). CDR3 size: 14 residues. The CDR3 loop reads CASNPTGGLGEAFF. DNA of the CDR3: TGTGCCAGCAACCCAACAGGGGGGCTAGGTGAAGCTTTCTTT.

This clonotype was seen a single time. The chain joins TRBV28 to TRBJ1-2; the match to TRBD1 covers 10 bases. V lost 7 bases to trimming and J lost 4 bases; unmatched junction nucleotides: 6. This CDR3 spans 14 amino acids. Germline loops: CDR1 MDHEN, CDR2 SYDVKM. The CDR3 DNA reads TGTGCCAGCACCCGACAGGGGGCAATCTATGGCTACACCTTC. Protein sequence: CASTRQGAIYGYTF.

The genes are TRBV12-3 or TRBV12-4 and TRBJ1-5, with TRBD1 matching over 8 bases. CDR3 size: 15 residues. J was trimmed by 0 bases and V by 6 bases; bases with no gene match: 4. The CDR3 bases are TGTGCCAGCAGACCGACAGGGGCTAGCAATCAGCCCCAGCATTTT. This encodes CASRPTGASNQPQHF.